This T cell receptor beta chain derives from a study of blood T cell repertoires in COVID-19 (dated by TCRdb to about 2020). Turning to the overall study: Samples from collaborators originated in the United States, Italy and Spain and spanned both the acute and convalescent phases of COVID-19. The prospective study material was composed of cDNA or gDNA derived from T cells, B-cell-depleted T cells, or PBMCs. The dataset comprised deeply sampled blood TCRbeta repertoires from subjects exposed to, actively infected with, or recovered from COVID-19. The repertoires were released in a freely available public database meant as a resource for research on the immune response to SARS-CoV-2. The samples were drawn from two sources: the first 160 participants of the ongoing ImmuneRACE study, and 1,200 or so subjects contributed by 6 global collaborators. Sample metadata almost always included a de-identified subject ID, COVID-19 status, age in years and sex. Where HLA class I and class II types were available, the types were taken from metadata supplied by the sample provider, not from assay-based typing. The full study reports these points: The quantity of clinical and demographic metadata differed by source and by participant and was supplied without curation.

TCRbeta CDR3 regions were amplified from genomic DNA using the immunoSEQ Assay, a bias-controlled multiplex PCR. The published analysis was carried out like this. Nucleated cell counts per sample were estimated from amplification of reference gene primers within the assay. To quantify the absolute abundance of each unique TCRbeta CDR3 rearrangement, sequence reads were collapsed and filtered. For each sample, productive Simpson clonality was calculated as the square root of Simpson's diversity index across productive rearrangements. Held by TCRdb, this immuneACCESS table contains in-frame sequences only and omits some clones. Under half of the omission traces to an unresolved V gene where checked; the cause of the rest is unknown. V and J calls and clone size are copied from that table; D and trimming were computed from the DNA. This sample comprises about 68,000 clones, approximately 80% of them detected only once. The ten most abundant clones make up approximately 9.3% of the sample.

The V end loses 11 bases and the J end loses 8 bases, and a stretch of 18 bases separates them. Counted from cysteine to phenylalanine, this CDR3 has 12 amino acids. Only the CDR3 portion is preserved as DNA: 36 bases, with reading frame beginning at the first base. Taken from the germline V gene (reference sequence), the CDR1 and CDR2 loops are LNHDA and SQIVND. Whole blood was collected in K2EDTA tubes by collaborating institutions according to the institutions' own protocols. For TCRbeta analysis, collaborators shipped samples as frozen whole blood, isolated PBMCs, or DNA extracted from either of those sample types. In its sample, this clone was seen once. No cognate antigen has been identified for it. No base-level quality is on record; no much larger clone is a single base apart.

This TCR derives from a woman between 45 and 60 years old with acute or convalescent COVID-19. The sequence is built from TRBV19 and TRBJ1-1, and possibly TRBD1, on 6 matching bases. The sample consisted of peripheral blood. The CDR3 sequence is CAGGDGDGEAFF. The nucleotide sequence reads TGTGCCGGGGGCGACGGGGACGGGGAAGCTTTCTTT.